A single sample gave rise to the 21 T cell receptor beta chains below, sequenced in a study of T cell responses to AZD1222 COVID-19 vaccine. The table came from immunoSEQ multiplex PCR; TCRdb's copy has only in-frame clones and leaves some out. This sample has about 100,000 clones, with about 83% found just once. The source was peripheral blood, collected on day 0 of AZD1222 vaccination. The receptors originated from an adult in good health.

The chain uses TRBV5-4 and TRBJ1-2; tentative D call: TRBD1 (6 bases). Germline V CDR1 and CDR2: SGHNT, YYREEE (reference sequence). The CDR3 is 14 amino acids. The ends were cut back, 9 bases at V and 7 bases at J, with 22 bases in the middle. CDR3 sequence reads: CATRQGQTRSGYTF. Written as DNA, the CDR3 is TGTGCCACCCGCCAGGGGCAGACCCGGTCTGGCTACACCTTC.

The chain recombines TRBV3-1 (or the pseudogene TRBV3-2) with TRBJ1-2; 10 nucleotides line up with TRBD1. The V and J ends lost 4 bases and 2 bases, in that order; junction bases with no gene match: 1. CDR1 is LGHDT, CDR2 YNNKEL, per germline (reference sequence). CDR3 size: 14 residues. The CDR3 loop reads CASSPGQGNYGYTF. In nucleotides, the CDR3 is TGTGCCAGCAGCCCGGGACAGGGGAACTATGGCTACACCTTC.

This clone was counted between two and nine times. The V gene is TRBV5-1, the J gene TRBJ2-3; 7 nucleotides align to TRBD2. The CDR3 length is 16 residues. The germline V gene encodes CDR1 SGHRS and CDR2 YFSETQ. Trimming took 0 bases from V and 2 from J; bases not matched to a gene: 6. The CDR3 sequence is CASSLGATSITDTQYF. For the CDR3, the DNA is TGCGCCAGCAGCTTGGGAGCGACTAGCATCACAGATACGCAGTATTTT.

This chain joins TRBV28 and TRBJ1-2; the D is unclear. The CDR3 has 14 residues. Between the trimmed V and J ends, which lost 3 bases and 11 bases, there was a span of 19 bases. Germline V gives CDR1 MDHEN, CDR2 SYDVKM. For the CDR3, the DNA is TGTGCCAGCAGTTTTCGGCTGGTCCCGGTACAGTACACCTTC. Its translation is CASSFRLVPVQYTF.

The chain recombines TRBV10-3 with TRBJ2-1; 7 positions match TRBD1. The germline gives CDR1 ENHRY, CDR2 SYGVKD. V was pared by 4 bases and J by 5 bases, with 8 bases of the junction left unmatched. The CDR3 is 15 residues long. The CDR3 is CAISGQGVRDNEQFF. The CDR3, as DNA: TGTGCCATCAGTGGTCAGGGGGTTCGGGACAATGAGCAGTTCTTC.

The rearrangement joins TRBV19 to TRBJ1-5; D possibly corresponds to TRBD1 (5 bases). V shed 3 bases and J shed 3 bases, with 12 bases lying between them. The length of the CDR3 is 15 residues. Germline V CDR1 and CDR2: LNHDA, SQIVND (reference sequence). The CDR3 sequence is CASSMGQTNNQPQHF. DNA of the CDR3: TGTGCCAGTAGTATGGGGCAGACCAACAATCAGCCCCAGCATTTT. Together with reference TRBV19 and TRBJ1-5, the CDR3 gives the full variable domain: DGGITQSPKYLFRKEGQNVTLSCEQNLNHDAMYWYRQDPGQGLRLIYYSQIVNDFQKGDIAEGYSVSREKKESFPLTVTSAQKNPTAFYLCASSMGQTNNQPQHFGDGTRLSIL.

The V call is TRBV7-2, the J call TRBJ1-2, with D uncertain. The CDR3 covers 11 residues. Looked up from germline, CDR1 is SGHTA and CDR2 is FQGNSA. The V end lost 10 bases, the J end lost 3 bases, and 9 bases lay between the germline ends. The CDR3 DNA sequence: TGTGCCAAGCGCCGGGACTATGGCTACACCTTC. Translation gives CAKRRDYGYTF.

V is TRBV7-8 and J is TRBJ1-5, with a possible D match to TRBD1 (6 bases). Germline loops: CDR1 SGHVS, CDR2 FQNEAQ. The CDR3 has 17 residues. V lost 5 bases and J lost 4, with 21 bases in between. The chain's CDR3 is CASSTRGTGSRNQPQHF. CDR3 nucleotide sequence: TGTGCCAGCAGCACTAGGGGTACAGGGTCAAGGAATCAGCCCCAGCATTTT.

Relative to its sample, this clone is medium-sized. Here the CDR3 DNA reads TGTGCCAGCAGTGGGTCAGACACCGGGGAGCTGTTTTTT. Amino acids: CASSGSDTGELFF. The chain uses TRBV6-4 and TRBJ2-2, with D unclear. Germline lookup yields CDR1 MRHNA and CDR2 SNTAGT. V was cut by 4 bases and J by 3 bases, with 6 bases left in between. The CDR3 loop spans 13 amino acids.

The chain employs TRBV5-8 and TRBJ2-3; perhaps TRBD1 as D (6 bases). Germline values: CDR1 SGHTS, CDR2 YDEGEE. The V end lost 1 base, the J end lost 2 bases, and 11 bases lay between the germline ends. CDR3 size: 15 residues. CDR3 nucleotide sequence: TGTGCCAGCAGCTTGAGGGGGAAGGACACAGATACGCAGTATTTT. Its protein is CASSLRGKDTDTQYF.

The chain uses TRBV5-8 and TRBJ1-5; D unresolved. CDR3 length: 15 amino acids. Trimming removed 7 bases from V and 0 bases from J, with 14 bases in between. The germline CDR1 and CDR2 sequences are SGHTS and YDEGEE. The DNA of the CDR3 is TGTGCCAGCGGATCCCGGGCCTTTAGCAATCAGCCCCAGCATTTT. This gives the protein CASGSRAFSNQPQHF. Using reference TRBV5-8 and TRBJ1-5 for the parts outside the CDR3, the full variable domain is EAGVTQSPTHLIKTRGQQATLRCSPISGHTSVYWYQQALGLGLQFLLWYDEGEERNRGNFPPRFSGRQFPNYSSELNVNALELEDSALYLCASGSRAFSNQPQHFGDGTRLSIL.

The chain joins TRBV9 to TRBJ2-1; 11 bases fit TRBD2. This CDR3 has 20 residues. Germline-derived CDR1 and CDR2 are SGDLS and YYNGEE. V lost 4 bases to trimming and J lost 0 bases; unmatched junction nucleotides: 15. CDR3 DNA: TGTGCCAGCAGCCCCGGGGGACTAGCGGTAACCCTGAGCTCCTACAATGAGCAGTTCTTC. Residues: CASSPGGLAVTLSSYNEQFF.

The chain is built from TRBV11-2 and TRBJ2-5, with D unclear. CDR3 length: 13 amino acids. Germline assignment: CDR1 SGHAT and CDR2 FQNNGV. Trimming cost V 1 base and J 5 bases, with 8 bases left between them. The CDR3 bases are TGTGCCAGCAGCTTAGGACGACCGGAGACCCAGTACTTC. Residues: CASSLGRPETQYF.

The J gene is TRBJ1-1, the V gene TRBV5-1; no reliable D call. V lost 0 bases to trimming and J lost 10 bases, with 13 bases between them. CDR1 and CDR2 (germline): SGHRS, YFSETQ. The CDR3 is made up of 13 amino acids. This CDR3 reads CASSLAGRSLAFF. The CDR3 coding sequence is TGCGCCAGCAGCTTGGCCGGCCGGTCTTTAGCTTTCTTT.

CDR3 DNA: TGTGCCAGCAGCGTAGCTTGGTTTTCAGGTCCCGGGGAGCTGTTTTTT. It specifies CASSVAWFSGPGELFF. This sequence joins TRBV9 and TRBJ2-2; D not resolved. CDR1 and CDR2 from the germline V gene are SGDLS and YYNGEE. The ends were cut back, 0 bases at V and 6 bases at J, with 15 bases in the middle. This CDR3 has 16 amino acids.

V is TRBV15 and J is TRBJ1-5, with D hard to call. The germline gives CDR1 LNHNV, CDR2 YYDKDF (reference sequence). The length of the CDR3 is 12 residues. Trimming cost V 1 base and J 5 bases, with 3 bases left between them. The CDR3, as DNA: TGTGCCACCAGCAGAGGGTATCAGCCCCAGCATTTT. This sequence encodes CATSRGYQPQHF.

The chain combines TRBV18 with TRBJ1-2; tentatively, D is TRBD1 (5 bases). The CDR3 has 16 amino acids. Trimming stripped 0 bases from V and 5 bases from J, with 16 bases between. Per the germline V gene, CDR1 is KGHSH and CDR2 is LQKENI. The CDR3 region is CASSPPIGTAEYGYTF. For the CDR3, the DNA is TGTGCCAGCTCACCACCGATTGGGACGGCCGAGTATGGCTACACCTTC. Using reference TRBV18 and TRBJ1-2 for the parts outside the CDR3, the full variable domain is NAGVMQNPRHLVRRRGQEARLRCSPMKGHSHVYWYRQLPEEGLKFMVYLQKENIIDESGMPKERFSAEFPKEGPSILRIQQVVRGDSAAYFCASSPPIGTAEYGYTFGSGTRLTVV.

The chain couples TRBV7-2 to TRBJ2-7; 13 bases line up with TRBD2. V dropped 8 bases and J dropped 6; count of bases not matched to a gene: 10. Looked up from germline, CDR1 is SGHTA and CDR2 is FQGNSA. The CDR3 length is 15 residues. DNA for the CDR3: TGTGCCAGCGGCCTAAGACTAGCGGGAGGATCCGAGCAGTACTTC. The encoded protein is CASGLRLAGGSEQYF.

The gene calls are TRBV28 and TRBJ2-2; D is perhaps TRBD1 (5 bases). This CDR3 has 15 amino acids. Trimming left V 2 bases short and J 2 bases short, with 9 bases between. CDR1 and CDR2 (germline): MDHEN, SYDVKM. In DNA, the CDR3 is TGTGCCAGCAGTTTAACAGGTACCAACACCGGGGAGCTGTTTTTT. This codes for CASSLTGTNTGELFF. Supplemented by reference TRBV28 and TRBJ2-2, the full variable domain reads DVKVTQSSRYLVKRTGEKVFLECVQDMDHENMFWYRQDPGLGLRLIYFSYDVKMKEKGDIPEGYSVSREKKERFSLILESASTNQTSMYLCASSLTGTNTGELFFGEGSRLTVL.

V usage is TRBV5-1 and J usage is TRBJ2-7, with D possibly TRBD1 on 6 matching bases. Germline V CDR1 and CDR2: SGHRS, YFSETQ. Trimming took 0 bases from V and 7 from J, leaving 11 bases between them. The CDR3 contains 13 residues. CDR3 nucleotides: TGCGCCAGCAGCTTGGTTGACCAGGGGGAGCAGTACTTC. Protein product: CASSLVDQGEQYF.

J is TRBJ2-1 and V is TRBV11-2; D possibly corresponds to TRBD1 (6 bases). V dropped 7 bases and J dropped 5 bases, with 12 bases sitting between them. The germline gives CDR1 SGHAT, CDR2 FQNNGV. This CDR3 spans 13 amino acids. The CDR3 region has the DNA TGTGCCAGCACCACGGACAGTAACAATGAGCAGTTCTTC. Translating it yields CASTTDSNNEQFF.